These 12 T cell receptor beta chains originate from one sample sequenced in a study of shared clonotypes between healthy human individuals (TCRdb year 2020). Library creation used the immunoSEQ multiplex PCR assay. TCRdb stores this immuneACCESS table with in-frame sequences only. Part of the clones is absent; in the studies checked, under half of the shortfall reflects unresolved V genes, and no reason is known for the rest. The sample contains roughly 2,000,000 clones, just over 90% of them found a single time. The ten most abundant clones make up 1.5% to 2% of the sample. CD8 naive samples were CD45RO-negative cells positively selected for CCR7, giving a CD45RA+CCR7+ population that excluded TemRA cells. Sample: naive CD8+ T cells from PBMCs. According to the study, the label for this sample's cell subset or site signals: CD45RA+CCR7+. Receptors were obtained from a man between 18 and 35 years old in good health. Some clones in this sample may be carry-over from other donors' samples.

The chain is built from TRBV7-9 and TRBJ1-2; D uncertain. The length of the CDR3 is 11 residues. Trimming pared 8 bases from V and 6 bases from J, leaving 10 bases between. Germline V lookup: CDR1 SEHNR, CDR2 FQNEAQ (reference sequence). CDR3 nucleotide sequence: TGTGCCAGCCCGGCGGAGGATGGCTACACCTTC. This gives the protein CASPAEDGYTF. Supplemented by reference TRBV7-9 and TRBJ1-2, the full variable domain reads DTGVSQNPRHKITKRGQNVTFRCDPISEHNRLYWYRQTLGQGPEFLTYFQNEAQLEKSRLLSDRFSAERPKGSFSTLEIQRTEQGDSAMYLCASPAEDGYTFGSGTRLTVV.

The chain employs TRBV7-8 and TRBJ1-5; D is ambiguous. Trimming took off 5 bases at V and 3 bases at J, with 14 bases between the two ends. The CDR3 has 15 residues. Germline CDR1 reads SGHVS; CDR2 reads FQNEAQ. The CDR3 DNA reads as TGTGCCAGCAGCCCTTGGACGGGTACCAATCAGCCCCAGCATTTT. Its translation is CASSPWTGTNQPQHF.

The table lists this clone with a count of one. The chain couples TRBV27 to TRBJ2-7, with 8 nucleotides matching TRBD1. V was pared by 4 bases and J by 8 bases, with 10 bases of the junction left unmatched. The CDR3 loop spans 14 amino acids. Germline lookup yields CDR1 MNHEY and CDR2 SMNVEV (reference sequence). The CDR3 is CASSSGQGLVQQYF. CDR3 DNA sequence: TGTGCCAGCAGTTCAGGACAGGGCCTCGTCCAGCAGTACTTC.

The chain is built from TRBV27 and TRBJ2-7; 10 bases are a match to TRBD2. The junction had 15 bases not matched to a gene; V was cut back by 6 bases and J by 1 base. Germline V gene lookup returns CDR1 MNHEY and CDR2 SMNVEV (reference sequence). The length of the CDR3 is 18 residues. The CDR3 coding sequence is TGTGCCAGCAGCTTAGGGGGGCCGCCGACTAGCGGGTCCTACGAGCAGTACTTC. Residues: CASSLGGPPTSGSYEQYF.

V and J are TRBV6-5 and TRBJ2-1; weak D call: TRBD1 (6 bases). V dropped 4 bases and J dropped 10 bases, with 14 bases sitting between them. Germline values: CDR1 MNHEY, CDR2 SVGAGI. This CDR3 region has 13 residues. CDR3 sequence: CASSFSGDGEQFF. In nucleotides, the CDR3 is TGTGCCAGCAGTTTCTCAGGGGATGGGGAGCAGTTCTTC.

The table lists this clone with a few counts. The rearrangement joins TRBV7-9 to TRBJ1-2; D not resolved. Germline CDR1 is SEHNR and CDR2 is FQNEAQ (reference sequence). Trimming removed 1 base from V and 6 bases from J, with 6 bases in between. The CDR3 contains 12 residues. The CDR3 loop reads CASSLGPDGYTF. The CDR3, as DNA: TGTGCCAGCAGCTTAGGCCCTGATGGCTACACCTTC.

CDR3 in amino acids: CASSYRGLTYEQYF. The CDR3 DNA sequence: TGTGCCAGCAGCTACAGGGGCCTTACCTACGAGCAGTACTTC. The gene calls are TRBV13 and TRBJ2-7, with 7 bases identical to TRBD1. Germline CDR1 and CDR2: PRHDT and FYEKMQ (reference sequence). This CDR3 contains 14 residues. The trim removed 4 bases at V and 2 bases at J, leaving 5 bases unmatched.

The gene calls are TRBV19 and TRBJ1-1; 7 positions agree with TRBD1. J lost 0 bases, V lost 7 bases, and 8 bases had no gene match. The CDR3 has 15 residues. Germline-derived CDR1 and CDR2 are LNHDA and SQIVND (reference sequence). This CDR3 reads CASKEFQGVNTEAFF. DNA of the CDR3: TGTGCCAGTAAAGAGTTTCAGGGGGTGAACACTGAAGCTTTCTTT.

Of note for this clone: Other DNA sequences in this sample translate to the same CDR3. The chain joins TRBV19 to TRBJ2-7; D assignment may be TRBD1 or TRBD2 (5 bases each). This CDR3 comprises 14 residues. Per germline, CDR1 LNHDA and CDR2 SQIVND (reference sequence). Trimming took 1 base from V and 1 from J, leaving 8 bases between them. CDR3 in amino acids: CASSIGWGSYEQYF. DNA of the CDR3: TGTGCCAGTAGTATAGGGTGGGGGTCCTACGAGCAGTACTTC.

CDR3 DNA: TGCGCCAGCAACCCGGGGACCCAGGCCTACAATGAGCAGTTCTTC. Translated: CASNPGTQAYNEQFF. V is TRBV4-1 and J is TRBJ2-1, with D tentatively TRBD1 or TRBD2 (5 bases each). There are 15 residues in the CDR3. The V gene's germline CDR1 is MGHRA and CDR2 YSYEKL. V lost 7 bases to trimming and J lost 2 bases, with 15 bases between them.

The genes are TRBV4-2 and TRBJ2-3; TRBD2 aligns across 11 bases. This CDR3 is 17 amino acids long. V shed 3 bases and J 0 bases; nucleotides not matched to a gene: 5. Germline CDR1 reads LGHNA; CDR2 reads YNFKEQ. CDR3 sequence: CASSHRLAGSSTDTQYF. As DNA, the CDR3 is TGTGCCAGCAGCCATAGACTAGCGGGGTCTAGCACAGATACGCAGTATTTT.

V usage is TRBV6-1 and J usage is TRBJ2-7; the match to TRBD1 covers 8 bases. The germline V gene has CDR1 MNHNS and CDR2 SASEGT. After removal of 4 bases from V and 6 bases from J, the junction contained 14 bases not matched to a gene. The CDR3 has 16 amino acids. CDR3 loop: CASSGQGPVGPREQYF. CDR3 nucleotides: TGTGCCAGCAGTGGACAGGGGCCGGTGGGGCCGCGCGAGCAGTACTTC.